Listed below are T cell receptor beta chains from one sample, sequenced in a study of blood T cell repertoires in COVID-19. Assay: immunoSEQ multiplex PCR; the TCRdb copy retains only in-frame clones and omits some. The sample carries 60,000 or so clones, 75% to 90% recorded once. The sample taken for sequencing was peripheral blood. The receptors derive from a human donor with acute or convalescent COVID-19. The donor label of this sample is uncertain. Both conserved end residues are part of each CDR3. D genes are given only for firm matches. Clone size is not always given. Where it is, it says once, few, many or a class for expanded clones.

d_call clone_size j_call v_call cdr3_nt cdr3_aa
TRBD1 - TRBJ2-3 TRBV7-7 TGTGCCAGCAGCCAGGGACAGGGGAGGTCAGATACGCAGTATTTT CASSQGQGRSDTQYF
TRBD1 once TRBJ1-1 TRBV20-1 TGCAGTGCTAGTAGGGCCGGCCAGGGGGCAACTGAAGCTTTCTTT CSASRAGQGATEAFF
- - TRBJ1-1 TRBV5-1 TGCGCCAGCAGCCTGAGAAGCCCCTCTTCCCAGGGGAACACTGAAGCTTTCTTT CASSLRSPSSQGNTEAFF
- - TRBJ2-1 TRBV7-3 TGTGCCAGCAGCCCCCGGGCGGGCCTCAATGAGCAGTTCTTC CASSPRAGLNEQFF
TRBD1 - TRBJ1-5 TRBV7-2 TGTGCCAGCAGCTTACAAACAGGGGGTAATCAGCCCCAGCATTTT CASSLQTGGNQPQHF
TRBD2 - TRBJ2-7 TRBV28 TGTGCCAGCAGTTTCATGACTAGCGGCGACCTCTACGAGCAGTACTTC CASSFMTSGDLYEQYF
TRBD2 - TRBJ2-4 TRBV7-2 TGTGCCAGCACCCTTCTAGCGGGAGGGCCGAGGGCGAAAAACATTCAGTACTTC CASTLLAGGPRAKNIQYF
TRBD1 - TRBJ2-1 TRBV7-8 TGTGCCAGCAGCTATGGGCTTGGACAGGGGTCCTACAATGAGCAGTTCTTC CASSYGLGQGSYNEQFF
TRBD2 - TRBJ2-1 TRBV20-1 TGCAGTGCTAGTACGAGCGGGGGCTACAATGAGCAGTTCTTC CSASTSGGYNEQFF
TRBD1 - TRBJ2-3 TRBV5-1 TGCGCCAGCAGCCCCACCGGGACAGGGGGTGTTGCTACGCAGTATTTT CASSPTGTGGVATQYF
TRBD2 once TRBJ2-7 TRBV3-1/TRBV3-2 TGTGCCAGCAGCCAAGGTAAGCGGGAGACCTACGAGCAGTACTTC CASSQGKRETYEQYF
- - TRBJ2-4 TRBV19 TGTGCCAGTAGTATTATAGAGTCGGGCAAAAACATTCAGTACTTC CASSIIESGKNIQYF